This T cell receptor (beta chain) was found in a study of blood T cell repertoires in COVID-19. Study-level information: Samples representing acute and convalescent COVID-19 were sourced from the United States, Italy and Spain. Sources were T cells, B-cell-depleted T cells, or PBMCs; the material itself was cDNA or gDNA.

In the original workflow: Cell counts per sample came from amplifying reference gene primers. This table comes from immunoSEQ multiplex PCR, and its TCRdb copy is limited to in-frame clones, with some not included. Clone size and V and J calls were adopted from that table, with D and trimming inferred from the DNA. The data contain roughly 41,000 clones, around 86% of them singletons. The CDR3 runs to 14 residues. From germline, CDR1 is KGHSH and CDR2 LQKENI. V gave up 6 bases and J gave up 1 base, with 12 bases separating them. The receptor was isolated from a woman over 75 with acute or convalescent COVID-19. This chain joins TRBV18 and TRBJ1-1; perhaps TRBD1 as D (6 bases). Sample: peripheral blood. The CDR3 here is CASSREQGNTEAFF. CDR3 DNA sequence: TGTGCCAGCTCGCGCGAACAGGGGAACACTGAAGCTTTCTTT.